The 3 T cell receptor beta chains listed next were all sequenced from one sample in a study of shared clonotypes between healthy human individuals. Clones were sequenced by immunoSEQ multiplex PCR, and TCRdb holds only the in-frame ones, with some missing. The table lists approximately 2,000,000 clones, around 90% of them singletons. The source material was naive CD4+ T cells from PBMCs. Subset indicated: CD45RA+ positively selected. All receptors come from a man aged 18 to 29 in good health. Some clones in this sample may be carry-over from other donors' samples.

The rearrangement uses TRBV7-9 and TRBJ2-3; 7 bases match TRBD2. This CDR3 has 14 amino acids. Germline CDR1 and CDR2: SEHNR and FQNEAQ (reference sequence). V lost 2 bases, J lost 8 bases, and 7 bases stayed unmatched. The CDR3 is CASSLSGAHGTQYF. In DNA form, the CDR3 reads TGTGCCAGCAGCTTAAGCGGGGCCCACGGTACGCAGTATTTT.

This rearrangement joins TRBV19 to TRBJ2-7; TRBD1 might be the D (5 bases). The CDR3 extends over 15 amino acids. Trimming removed 4 bases from V and 1 base from J, with 14 bases in between. Germline CDR1 LNHDA, CDR2 SQIVND (reference sequence). DNA for the CDR3: TGTGCCAGTAGTACTAATAGACAGACGTCCTACGAGCAGTACTTC. Its protein product is CASSTNRQTSYEQYF. The full variable domain, with the rest looked up from reference TRBV19 and TRBJ2-7, is DGGITQSPKYLFRKEGQNVTLSCEQNLNHDAMYWYRQDPGQGLRLIYYSQIVNDFQKGDIAEGYSVSREKKESFPLTVTSAQKNPTAFYLCASSTNRQTSYEQYFGPGTRLTVT.

DNA of the CDR3: TGCGCCAGCAGCCCGGCGACAGGGGGATCTGGAAACACCATATATTTT. Amino acids: CASSPATGGSGNTIYF. The chain uses TRBV5-1 and TRBJ1-3, with 9 bases identical to TRBD1. The germline V gene has CDR1 SGHRS and CDR2 YFSETQ. The CDR3 has 16 residues. V lost 4 bases, J lost 1 base, and 6 bases stayed unmatched.